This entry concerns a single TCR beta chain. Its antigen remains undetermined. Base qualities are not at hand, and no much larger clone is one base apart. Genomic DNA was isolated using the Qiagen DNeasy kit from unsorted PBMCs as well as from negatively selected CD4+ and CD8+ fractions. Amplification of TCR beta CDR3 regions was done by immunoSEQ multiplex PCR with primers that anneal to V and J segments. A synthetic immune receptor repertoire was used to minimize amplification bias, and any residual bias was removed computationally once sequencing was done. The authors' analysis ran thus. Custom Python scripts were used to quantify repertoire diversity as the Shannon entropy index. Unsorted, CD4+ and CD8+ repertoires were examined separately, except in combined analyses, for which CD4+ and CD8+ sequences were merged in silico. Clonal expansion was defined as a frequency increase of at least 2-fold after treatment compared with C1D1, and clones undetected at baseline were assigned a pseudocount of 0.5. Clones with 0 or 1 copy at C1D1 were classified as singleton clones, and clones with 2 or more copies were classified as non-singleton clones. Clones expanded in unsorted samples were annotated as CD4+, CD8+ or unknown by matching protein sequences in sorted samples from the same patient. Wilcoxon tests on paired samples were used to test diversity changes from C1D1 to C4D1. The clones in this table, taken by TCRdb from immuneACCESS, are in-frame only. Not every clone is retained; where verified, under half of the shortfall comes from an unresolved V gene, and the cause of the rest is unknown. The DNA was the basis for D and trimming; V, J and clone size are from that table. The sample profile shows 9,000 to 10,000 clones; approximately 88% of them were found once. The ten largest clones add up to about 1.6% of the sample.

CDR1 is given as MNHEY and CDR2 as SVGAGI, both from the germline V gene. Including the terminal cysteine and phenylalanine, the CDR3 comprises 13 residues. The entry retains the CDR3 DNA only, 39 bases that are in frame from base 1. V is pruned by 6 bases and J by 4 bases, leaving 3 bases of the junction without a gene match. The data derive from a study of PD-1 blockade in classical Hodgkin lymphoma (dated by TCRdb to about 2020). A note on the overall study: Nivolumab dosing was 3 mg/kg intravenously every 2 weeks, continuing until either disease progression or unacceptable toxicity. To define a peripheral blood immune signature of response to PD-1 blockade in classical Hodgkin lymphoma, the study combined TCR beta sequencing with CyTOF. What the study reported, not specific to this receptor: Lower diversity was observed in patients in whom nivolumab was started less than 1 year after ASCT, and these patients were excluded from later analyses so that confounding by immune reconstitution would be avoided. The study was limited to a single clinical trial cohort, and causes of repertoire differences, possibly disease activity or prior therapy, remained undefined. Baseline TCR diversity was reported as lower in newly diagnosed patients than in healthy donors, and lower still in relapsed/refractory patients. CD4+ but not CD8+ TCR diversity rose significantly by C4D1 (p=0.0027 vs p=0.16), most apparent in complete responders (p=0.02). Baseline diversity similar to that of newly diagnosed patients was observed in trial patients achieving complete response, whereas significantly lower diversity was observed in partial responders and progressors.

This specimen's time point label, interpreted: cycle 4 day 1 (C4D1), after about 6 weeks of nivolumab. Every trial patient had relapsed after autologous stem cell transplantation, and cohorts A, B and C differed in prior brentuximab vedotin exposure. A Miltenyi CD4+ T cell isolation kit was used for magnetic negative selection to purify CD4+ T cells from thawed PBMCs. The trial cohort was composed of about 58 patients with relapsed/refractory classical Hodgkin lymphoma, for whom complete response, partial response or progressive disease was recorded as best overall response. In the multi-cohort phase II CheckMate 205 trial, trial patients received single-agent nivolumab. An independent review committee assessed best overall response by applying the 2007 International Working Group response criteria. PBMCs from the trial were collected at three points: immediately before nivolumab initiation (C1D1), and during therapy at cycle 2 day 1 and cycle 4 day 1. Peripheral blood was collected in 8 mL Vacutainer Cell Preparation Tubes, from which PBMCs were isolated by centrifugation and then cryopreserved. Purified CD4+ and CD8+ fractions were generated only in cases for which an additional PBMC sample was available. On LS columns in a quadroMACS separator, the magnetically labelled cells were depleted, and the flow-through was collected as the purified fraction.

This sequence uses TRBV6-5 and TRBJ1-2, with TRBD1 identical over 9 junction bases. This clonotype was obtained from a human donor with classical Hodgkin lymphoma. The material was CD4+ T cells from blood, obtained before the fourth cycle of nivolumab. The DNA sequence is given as TGTGCCAGCAGGACAGGGGGATTCTATGGCTACACCTTC. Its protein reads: CASRTGGFYGYTF.